This TCR beta chain was captured by sequencing in a study of OX40 agonist ivuxolimab in advanced cancers. Study as a whole: Subjects had a mean age of around 60 years, with a range of roughly 23 to 79; around 84% were male. Three individuals attained partial responses, comprising one hepatocellular carcinoma case and two cutaneous melanoma cases. Study-wide results and caveats: Expanded clones were, on average, more numerous in CD8+ T cells than in CD4+. Low normalized clonal expansion also occurred in some nonresponding patients.

Some clones are missing from TCRdb's copy, which holds only in-frame ones; the method was immunoSEQ multiplex PCR. The table records 77,000 or so clones, 90% of them present only once. Germline lookup yields CDR1 SGHRS and CDR2 YFSETQ. The CDR3 has 13 amino acids. The trim removed 9 bases at V and 4 bases at J, leaving 9 bases unmatched. With respect to this clone: Its specificity is not known.

The V gene is TRBV5-1, the J gene TRBJ2-7; 8 nucleotides line up with TRBD2. The sequenced sample was CD4+ or CD8+ T cells sorted from blood, obtained in a trial of the OX40 agonist ivuxolimab. This TCR was recovered from an adult with an advanced solid tumor such as melanoma, head and neck, liver or kidney cancer. Here the CDR3 DNA reads TGCGCCACCCGCCGAAGCGGGAGTTACGAGCAGTACTTC. Translation: CATRRSGSYEQYF.